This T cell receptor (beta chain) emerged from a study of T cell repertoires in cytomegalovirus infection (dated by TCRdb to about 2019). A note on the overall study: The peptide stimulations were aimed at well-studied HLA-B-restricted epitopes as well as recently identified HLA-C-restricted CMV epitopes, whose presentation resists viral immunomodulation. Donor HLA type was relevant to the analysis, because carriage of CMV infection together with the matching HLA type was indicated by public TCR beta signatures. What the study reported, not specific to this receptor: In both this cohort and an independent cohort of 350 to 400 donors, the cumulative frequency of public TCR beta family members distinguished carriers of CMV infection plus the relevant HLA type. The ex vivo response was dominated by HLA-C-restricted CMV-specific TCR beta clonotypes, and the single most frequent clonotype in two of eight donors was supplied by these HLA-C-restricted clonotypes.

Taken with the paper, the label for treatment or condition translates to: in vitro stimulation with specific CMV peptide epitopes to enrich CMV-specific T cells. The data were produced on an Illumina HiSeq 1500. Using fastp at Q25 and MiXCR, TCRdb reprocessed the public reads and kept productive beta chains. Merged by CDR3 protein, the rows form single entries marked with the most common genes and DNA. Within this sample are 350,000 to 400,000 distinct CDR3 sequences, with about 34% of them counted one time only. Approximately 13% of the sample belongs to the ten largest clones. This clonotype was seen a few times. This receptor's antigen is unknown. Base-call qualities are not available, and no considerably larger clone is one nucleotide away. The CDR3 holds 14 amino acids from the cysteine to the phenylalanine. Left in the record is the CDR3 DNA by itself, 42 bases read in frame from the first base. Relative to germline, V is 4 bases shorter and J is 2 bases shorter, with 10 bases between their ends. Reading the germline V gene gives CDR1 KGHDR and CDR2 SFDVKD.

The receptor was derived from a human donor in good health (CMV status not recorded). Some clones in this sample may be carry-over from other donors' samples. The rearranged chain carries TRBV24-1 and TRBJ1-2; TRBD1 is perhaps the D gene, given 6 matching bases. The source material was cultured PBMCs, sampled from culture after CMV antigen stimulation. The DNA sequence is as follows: TGTGCCACCAGTGAAGGGGGGAAAAACTATGGCTACACCTTC. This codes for CATSEGGKNYGYTF.